This T cell receptor (beta chain) came from a study of blood T cell repertoires in COVID-19. Data came from immunoSEQ multiplex PCR; TCRdb stores just in-frame clones and leaves some out. The data hold about 200,000 clones, with around 80% observed a single time. Germline V gives CDR1 SEHNR, CDR2 FQNEAQ (reference sequence). V lost 4 bases, J lost 12 bases, and 14 bases stayed unmatched. This CDR3 is 14 amino acids long. The rearrangement uses TRBV7-9 and TRBJ1-1; 7 nucleotides line up with TRBD1. The source of this sequence is a man in his forties or fifties with acute or convalescent COVID-19. The specimen sequenced was peripheral blood. The CDR3 here is CASSSQSRTGKTFF. CDR3 coding DNA: TGTGCCAGCAGCTCCCAGAGCCGGACAGGAAAGACTTTCTTT.